The present T cell receptor (beta chain) was sequenced within a study of neurological immune-mediated disorders. Study-wide results and caveats: There were no CDR3 amino acid sequences shared by expanded clones across subjects, a result suggesting private repertoires in all groups.

It was by 5'RACE with 10-nucleotide random UMIs that the cDNA was made. TCRdb passed the 5' RACE reads through MiXCR, listing each CDR3 protein once. Found here are 59,000 or so distinct CDR3 sequences, approximately 12% of them singletons; the top ten hold over 8.5%. This clonotype was observed at least ten times. Its antigen is unidentified. For the unsorted libraries, 2 million PBMCs stored at -80 C served as input. The CDR3 spans 14 residues. The germline V gene has CDR1 SNHLY and CDR2 FYNNEI. V lost 5 bases, J lost 2 bases, and 13 bases lay in between. Sequencing was carried out using PBMCs. The receptor was isolated from an older woman with HTLV-1-associated myelopathy (HAM/TSP). The chain carries TRBV2 and TRBJ2-7, with D tentatively TRBD1 or TRBD2 (5 bases each). CDR3 loop: CASSKRDGAYEQYF. The CDR3 DNA follows: TGTGCCAGCAGTAAAAGGGACGGAGCCTACGAGCAGTACTTC. Filled out from reference TRBV2 and TRBJ2-7, the complete variable domain reads EPEVTQTPSHQVTQMGQEVILRCVPISNHLYFYWYRQILGQKVEFLVSFYNNEISEKSEIFDDQFSVERPDGSNFTLKIRSTKLEDSAMYFCASSKRDGAYEQYFGPGTRLTVT.